The entry below gives a single T cell receptor beta chain sequence along with its context. Antigen: not known. The CDR3 has 12 amino acids. Germline lookup yields CDR1 SGHTA and CDR2 FQGNSA. Trimming took 5 bases from V and 8 from J, leaving 12 bases between them. Method: immunoSEQ multiplex PCR; TCRdb's copy keeps in-frame clones and lacks some. Here the sample spans under 130,000 clones, more than 85% being singletons. The data belong to a study of T cell responses to AZD1222 COVID-19 vaccine. Notes on the study in general: Clonal diversity was possibly underestimated; the donors were predominantly white British and more often female. The repertoires were collected only after the peak T cell response.

Sequenced material: peripheral blood, taken on day 0 of AZD1222 vaccination. V usage is TRBV7-2 and J usage is TRBJ1-2, with a possible D match to TRBD1 (5 bases). The receptor was isolated from an adult in good health. For the CDR3, the DNA is TGTGCCAGCAGCCCAGGGTTAGGCGGCTACACCTTC. This sequence encodes CASSPGLGGYTF.